This T cell receptor (beta chain) is drawn from a study of PD-1 blockade in classical Hodgkin lymphoma. Whole-study findings and limits: The causes of the repertoire differences, possibly disease activity or prior therapy, remain undefined. Newly diagnosed patients reportedly had lower baseline TCR diversity than healthy donors.

Data came from immunoSEQ multiplex PCR; TCRdb stores just in-frame clones and leaves some out. Among 100,000 or so clones listed, 80% to 90% were seen once. Every patient was affected by relapse after autologous stem cell transplantation, while exposure to brentuximab vedotin was not uniform. Concerning this clone: As yet, its antigen is unknown.

This CDR3 is 11 amino acids long. Trimming took 8 bases from V and 5 from J, leaving 9 bases between them. CDR1 is MNHNS, CDR2 SASEGT, per germline. The TCR was taken from a human donor with classical Hodgkin lymphoma. The chain employs TRBV6-1 and TRBJ2-5; D gene ambiguous. The sequences come from peripheral blood mononuclear cells (PBMCs), collected before the second cycle of nivolumab. In nucleotides, the CDR3 is TGTGCCAGCTTGGCGCAGGAGACCCAGTACTTC. Amino acids: CASLAQETQYF.